This TCR beta chain appears in the sequencing data of a study of T cell repertoires in cytomegalovirus infection. Across the whole study: Signatures in public TCR beta sequences pointed to both CMV infection and matching HLA type.

MiXCR was run by TCRdb on the reads, yielding one entry per CDR3 protein. The data hold 740,000 or so distinct CDR3 sequences, with 35% observed a single time. V was clipped by 1 base and J by 0 bases, with 10 bases between them. This CDR3 is built from 15 residues. Germline V gives CDR1 MGHRA, CDR2 YSYEKL. A note on this clonotype: Its specificity is unknown.

Overall study results and limits: HLA-C-restricted TCR beta clonotypes specific for CMV led the ex vivo response. Summed public TCR beta family frequency identified CMV carriers bearing the relevant HLA.

The sequencing sample was made of PBMCs. This TCR derives from a human donor in good health (CMV status not recorded). Some clones in this sample may be carry-over from other donors' samples. The chain joins TRBV4-1 to TRBJ2-7; D may be TRBD1 (6 bases). The CDR3 nucleotides read TGCGCCAGCAGCCAAGCGCCGGACAGCTCCTACGAGCAGTACTTC. It translates to CASSQAPDSSYEQYF.